Sequencing of this T cell receptor (beta chain) was carried out in a study of blood T cell repertoires in COVID-19. The germline V gene encodes CDR1 SEHNR and CDR2 FQNEAQ (reference sequence). The CDR3 totals 13 residues. Trimming shortened V by 2 bases and J by 6 bases, and 11 bases separated the two germline ends. Sequencing was performed with immunoSEQ multiplex PCR; in TCRdb, only in-frame clones are kept and a portion is missing. The repertoire consists of 70,000 to 95,000 clones, with about 82% occurring once and the leading ten covering 1.8%. Sequenced sample: peripheral blood. The source is a woman aged 55-70 years with acute or convalescent COVID-19. J is TRBJ2-7 and V is TRBV7-9; possible D gene TRBD2, 5 bases. CDR3 sequence reads: CASSLLLGLEQYF. CDR3 bases: TGTGCCAGCAGCTTACTCCTCGGACTCGAGCAGTACTTC.